This is a list of T cell receptor beta chains from one sample in a study of vaccination effects on CD4 cells after COVID-19. Produced via immunoSEQ multiplex PCR; TCRdb's table is partial and in-frame only. This sample has approximately 76,000 clones, with 78% found just once. For these TCRs, the target antigens are not known. Sequenced here: CD4+ T cells from PBMCs cultured with SARS-CoV-2 spike peptides, sampled before COVID-19 vaccination. The receptors were sampled from a human donor who received a COVID-19 vaccine. The CDR3 runs from the conserved cysteine through the conserved F or W.

V	J	CDR3
TRBV7-9	TRBJ1-4	CASSFLQNEKLFF
TRBV6-5	TRBJ1-1	CASRVITGRAEAFF
TRBV29-1	TRBJ1-2	CSVELNYGYTF
TRBV6-4	TRBJ1-2	CASSEGGFGYTF
TRBV2	TRBJ2-2	CASIEDKNTGELFF
TRBV25-1	TRBJ1-3	CASTTTGGLSGNTIYF
TRBV11-2	TRBJ1-2	CASSPGQWGYYGYTF
TRBV7-3	TRBJ2-3	CASRDSQPQGKQYF
TRBV19	TRBJ2-3	CASSTHLAGGIDTQYF
TRBV10-3	TRBJ1-3	CAIRDIKGSSGNTIYF
TRBV7-2	TRBJ2-3	CASSLSGPPTDTQYF
TRBV2	TRBJ1-1	CASRGFRDRAEAFF
TRBV5-1	TRBJ2-2	CASSPMADLNTGELFF
TRBV7-2	TRBJ1-6	CASSGQGYSPLHF
TRBV2	TRBJ1-2	CASRQTTNYGYTF
TRBV30	TRBJ1-5	CAWSVGGHQPQHF
TRBV6-2/TRBV6-3	TRBJ1-4	CASSYSTSPGGWNNEKLFF
TRBV18	TRBJ1-6	CASSPDSNSPLHF
TRBV29-1	TRBJ2-5	CSVGASVGETQYF
TRBV7-8	TRBJ1-5	CASSLELSSNQPQHF
TRBV27	TRBJ2-3	CASSVGAVHTDTQYF
TRBV5-1	TRBJ1-1	CASSSRVDWEEAFF
TRBV18	TRBJ2-5	CASSPRNLQETQYF
TRBV5-4	TRBJ2-2	CASSFPGTRGGELFF
TRBV29-1	TRBJ1-2	CSVAWGSYGYTF
TRBV29-1	TRBJ2-4	CSVVGGEENIQYF
TRBV9	TRBJ2-1	CASSVPGSSYNEQFF
TRBV30	TRBJ1-4	CAWSVLDEKLFF
TRBV2	TRBJ1-1	CASREATQNTEAFF
TRBV10-3	TRBJ2-1	CAISEVQIYNEQFF
TRBV5-6	TRBJ2-2	CASSLGNTGELFF
TRBV6-6	TRBJ2-1	CASSPTGLRGEQFF
TRBV5-6	TRBJ2-5	CASSAGRVRETQYF
TRBV10-3	TRBJ1-1	CATNDREDTEAFF
TRBV6-5	TRBJ2-1	CATPLLGQGAAEQFF
TRBV21-1	TRBJ1-1	CASTPGNRQDAEAFF
TRBV5-1	TRBJ1-6	CASSWGGRGGNSPLHF
TRBV5-4	TRBJ2-3	CASSLAGQGGTDTQYF
TRBV4-2	TRBJ1-3	CASSQSQGAGGNTIYF
TRBV9	TRBJ1-2	CASSVEAGVGYGYTF
TRBV7-9	TRBJ1-4	CASSPRAGSEKLFF
TRBV9	TRBJ1-2	CASSVARQGPYGYTF
TRBV30	TRBJ1-1	CAWSIGDTEAFF
TRBV7-8	TRBJ2-1	CASSPDRNNEQFF
TRBV7-2	TRBJ2-1	CASSLFALAEQFF
TRBV25-1	TRBJ1-1	CASSDYNTEAFF
TRBV18	TRBJ1-2	CASSPQEGSYGYTF
TRBV6-2/TRBV6-3	TRBJ1-5	CASSYSRGRPGVGNQPQHF
TRBV5-1	TRBJ2-5	CASSFSAYQETQYF
TRBV30	TRBJ2-3	CAWSVYGGAQVQNTQYF